The 27 T cell receptor beta chains given below trace back to one sample, sequenced in a study of T cells in Graves' hyperthyroidism and ophthalmopathy. TCR beta CDR3 region amplification was performed from RNA transcripts. TCR CDR3 underwent first-round RT-PCR with the HTBI primer set. TCRdb called the multiplex PCR reads again in MiXCR, with one record for every CDR3 protein. Of fewer than 300,000 distinct CDR3 sequences detected, approximately 16% appear once; the ten largest clones hold 30%. The sequenced sample was blood. The receptor source for this set is a woman between 50 and 59 years old with Graves' hyperthyroidism that later progressed to Graves' ophthalmopathy.

The chain recombines TRBV5-1 with TRBJ1-2; a weak D match, TRBD1 (6 bases). The germline gives CDR1 SGHRS, CDR2 YFSETQ. The CDR3 contains 11 residues. The V end lost 7 bases, the J end lost 13 bases, and 17 bases lay between the germline ends. This CDR3 reads CASLVRGLVTF. In DNA form, the CDR3 reads TGCGCCAGCCTAGTACGGGGGCTGGTCACCTTC.

The chain recombines TRBV25-1 with TRBJ1-1, with D perhaps matching TRBD1 (5 bases). Trimming removed 8 bases from V and 1 base from J, with 17 bases in between. The CDR3 is made up of 15 amino acids. Per germline, CDR1 MGHDK and CDR2 SYGVNS. CDR3 in amino acids: CASGARPRANTEAFF. The CDR3, as DNA: TGTGCCAGCGGGGCACGGCCACGGGCGAACACTGAAGCTTTCTTT. The full variable domain, in which reference TRBV25-1 and TRBJ1-1 provide the parts outside the CDR3, is EADIYQTPRYLVIGTGKKITLECSQTMGHDKMYWYQQDPGMELHLIHYSYGVNSTEKGDLSSESTVSRIRTEHFPLTLESARPSHTSQYLCASGARPRANTEAFFGQGTRLTVV.

The chain couples TRBV20-1 to TRBJ2-7, with a tentative D call TRBD2 (5 bases). Trimming removed 6 bases from V and 2 bases from J, with 14 bases in between. CDR3 size: 13 residues. The V gene's germline CDR1 is DFQATT and CDR2 SNEGSKA (reference sequence). The CDR3 spells CSAKPSGPYEQYF. The CDR3 DNA reads as TGCAGTGCCAAACCCAGCGGTCCCTACGAGCAGTACTTC.

This clonotype has a count of ten or more. The chain uses TRBV15 and TRBJ2-7; 10 nucleotides match TRBD2. The CDR3 is 17 amino acids. The V and J ends lost 0 bases and 2 bases, in that order; junction bases with no gene match: 7. The V gene's germline CDR1 is LNHNV and CDR2 YYDKDF (reference sequence). The CDR3 protein is CATSRDLRLAGAYEQYF. CDR3 DNA: TGTGCCACCAGCAGAGATTTACGACTAGCGGGCGCCTACGAGCAGTACTTC.

In its sample, this clonotype was seen many times. The rearrangement links TRBV6-1 to TRBJ2-1; no clear D gene. Trimming took off 5 bases at V and 2 bases at J, with 10 bases between the two ends. In germline, CDR1 is MNHNS, CDR2 SASEGT. The CDR3 is made up of 14 amino acids. The CDR3 here is CASSYDITYNEQFF. The CDR3 nucleotides read TGTGCCAGCAGTTATGACATCACCTACAATGAGCAGTTCTTC.

At least ten counts were recorded for this clonotype. For the CDR3, the DNA is TGTGCCAGCAGAGAAACAGGATACTATGGCTACACCTTC. It is translated as CASRETGYYGYTF. This chain joins TRBV12-3 or TRBV12-4 and TRBJ1-2; possible D gene TRBD1, 5 bases. The CDR3 is 13 amino acids. Trimming removed 6 bases from V and 3 bases from J, with 11 bases in between.

This clonotype was observed a few times. The chain employs TRBV27 and TRBJ2-7, with D maybe TRBD2 (6 bases). V lost 6 bases and J lost 5, with 20 bases in between. The CDR3 runs to 15 residues. Germline-derived CDR1 and CDR2 are MNHEY and SMNVEV (reference sequence). The DNA for the CDR3 is TGTGCCAGCAGGTCGGCGGGACGGGAGAGGAACGAGCAGTACTTC. This codes for CASRSAGRERNEQYF.

This clonotype was seen ten or more times. V is TRBV2 and J is TRBJ1-5; D not certain. There are 13 residues in the CDR3. CDR1 and CDR2 (germline): SNHLY, FYNNEI. V was trimmed by 6 bases and J by 5 bases, leaving 11 bases between them. The CDR3 loop reads CASSRTADQPQHF. In DNA, the CDR3 is TGTGCCAGCAGCCGAACAGCGGATCAGCCCCAGCATTTT.

The sample holds many counts of this clonotype. The chain links TRBV7-3 to TRBJ1-1; no reliable D call. The germline V and J ends were trimmed by 6 bases and 1 base, with 6 bases remaining between them. CDR1 is SGHTA and CDR2 is FQGTGA in the germline V gene. CDR3 length: 12 residues. The CDR3 spells CASRGANTEAFF. DNA of the CDR3: TGTGCCAGCAGGGGAGCGAACACTGAAGCTTTCTTT.

Concerning this clonotype: A much larger clone lies a single base off, so this may be a read error. The CDR3 region is CASSTSGTSSYEQYF. In DNA form, the CDR3 reads TGTGCCAGCAGTACTAGCGGGACGAGCTCCTACGAGCAGTACTTC. The V and J genes are TRBV27 and TRBJ2-7; 10 nucleotides line up with TRBD2. The germline V gene has CDR1 MNHEY and CDR2 SMNVEV (reference sequence). J gave up 0 bases and V 5 bases, and 4 bases lay outside the gene matches. The CDR3 has 15 residues.

This clonotype was counted ten times or more. The CDR3 is CASSGEKSGTGELFF. DNA for the CDR3: TGTGCCAGCTCGGGAGAGAAGAGCGGCACCGGGGAGCTGTTTTTT. The genes are TRBV18 and TRBJ2-2; D perhaps matches TRBD2 (5 bases). With 6 bases removed from V and 4 bases from J, the gap between germline ends came to 15 bases. Germline V CDR1 and CDR2: KGHSH, LQKENI. CDR3 size: 15 residues.

The chain couples TRBV7-3 to TRBJ2-2; 10 bases align to TRBD1. V lost 5 bases and J lost 6; bases outside the gene matches: 9. Germline V lookup: CDR1 SGHTA, CDR2 FQGTGA. The CDR3 spans 16 residues. CDR3 DNA sequence: TGTGCCAGCAGCCCACCGGGGACAGGGGAATCCGGGGAGCTGTTTTTT. Amino acid sequence: CASSPPGTGESGELFF. The complete variable domain, with remaining parts taken from reference TRBV7-3 and TRBJ2-2, reads GAGVSQTPSNKVTEKGKYVELRCDPISGHTALYWYRQSLGQGPEFLIYFQGTGAADDSGLPNDRFFAVRPEGSVSTLKIQRTERGDSAVYLCASSPPGTGESGELFFGEGSRLTVL.

The genes are TRBV2 and TRBJ2-1; tentative D call: TRBD2 (6 bases). Germline values: CDR1 SNHLY, CDR2 FYNNEI. The V end lost 7 bases, the J end lost 10 bases, and 23 bases lay between the germline ends. The CDR3 is 15 residues long. This CDR3 reads CASKEAGTGGQEQFF. As DNA, the CDR3 is TGTGCCAGCAAGGAGGCGGGGACCGGAGGGCAGGAGCAGTTCTTC.

The sample holds a few counts of this clonotype. The rearrangement joins TRBV7-3 to TRBJ2-5; D possibly corresponds to TRBD2 (5 bases). This CDR3 comprises 14 residues. Trimming left V 2 bases short and J 7 bases short, with 14 bases between. Germline V gene sequence: CDR1 SGHTA, CDR2 FQGTGA. CDR3 sequence reads: CASSLELVYGTQYF. Here the CDR3 DNA reads TGTGCCAGCAGCTTAGAACTAGTCTATGGGACCCAGTACTTC. Full variable domain (rest looked up from reference TRBV7-3 and TRBJ2-5): GAGVSQTPSNKVTEKGKYVELRCDPISGHTALYWYRQSLGQGPEFLIYFQGTGAADDSGLPNDRFFAVRPEGSVSTLKIQRTERGDSAVYLCASSLELVYGTQYFGPGTRLLVL.

This clonotype was detected many times. This chain links TRBV5-1 with TRBJ2-7, with TRBD2 as a possible D gene (5 bases). Deletions cut 4 bases from V and 3 bases from J, with 17 bases between. The CDR3 runs to 15 residues. Germline loops: CDR1 SGHRS, CDR2 YFSETQ. CDR3 amino acids: CASSLASGTHYEQYF. As DNA, the CDR3 is TGCGCCAGCAGCCTGGCCTCGGGAACCCACTACGAGCAGTACTTC. Based on the CDR3 plus reference TRBV5-1 and TRBJ2-7, the full variable domain is KAGVTQTPRYLIKTRGQQVTLSCSPISGHRSVSWYQQTPGQGLQFLFEYFSETQRNKGNFPGRFSGRQFSNSRSEMNVSTLELGDSALYLCASSLASGTHYEQYFGPGTRLTVT.

This clonotype was recorded at least ten times. The chain couples TRBV5-5 to TRBJ1-5, with unresolved D. The V end lost 4 bases, the J end lost 7 bases, and 12 bases lay between the germline ends. The CDR3 contains 13 residues. Germline lookup yields CDR1 SGHKS and CDR2 YYEKEE (reference sequence). The CDR3 loop reads CASSPALRQPQHF. For the CDR3, the DNA is TGTGCCAGCAGCCCCGCCTTGAGGCAGCCCCAGCATTTT.

As regards this clonotype: A much larger clone differs from this one at a single base, so this may be a read error. V gene TRBV7-3 combines with J gene TRBJ2-7; D uncertain. The CDR3 has 14 residues. Germline CDR1 SGHTA, CDR2 FQGTGA. V was clipped by 2 bases and J by 5 bases, with 13 bases between them. CDR3 nucleotides: TGTGCCAGCAGCTTATATCCGGCTTCCCACGAGCAGTACTTC. Translating it yields CASSLYPASHEQYF.

This clonotype was seen ten or more times. The CDR3 spells CASSLDSLDTGELFF. Written as DNA, the CDR3 is TGTGCCAGCAGCCTTGACAGCTTGGACACCGGGGAGCTGTTTTTT. This chain joins TRBV7-2 and TRBJ2-2; possible D gene TRBD1, 5 bases. Trimming left V 5 bases short and J 3 bases short, with 13 bases between. The CDR3 loop spans 15 amino acids. Germline CDR1 is SGHTA and CDR2 is FQGNSA.

The rearrangement uses TRBV5-1 and TRBJ1-4; 9 positions agree with TRBD1. This CDR3 has 15 amino acids. The germline V gene has CDR1 SGHRS and CDR2 YFSETQ. J lost 8 bases, V lost 4 bases, and 9 bases had no gene match. The CDR3 region has the DNA TGCGCCAGCAGCGCGGCCGGGACAGGGAAAGAAAAACTGTTTTTT. As protein: CASSAAGTGKEKLFF.

At least ten counts were recorded for this clonotype. The V gene is TRBV12-3 or TRBV12-4, the J gene TRBJ2-5; a possible D gene is TRBD2 (5 bases). The CDR3 totals 15 residues. V lost 0 bases and J lost 5, with 13 bases in between. CDR3 in amino acids: CASSLAWGDRETQYF. CDR3 in DNA: TGTGCCAGCAGTTTAGCGTGGGGAGACCGTGAGACCCAGTACTTC.

This clonotype was seen only a few times. V and J are TRBV15 and TRBJ2-7, with 9 positions matching TRBD2. CDR3 size: 16 residues. Trimming removed 5 bases from V and 3 bases from J; junction bases left unmatched: 11. CDR1 LNHNV and CDR2 YYDKDF come from the germline V gene (reference sequence). The CDR3, as DNA: TGTGCCACCAGCTCCATACTAGCGGGTTCTTTCTACGAGCAGTACTTC. Translation gives CATSSILAGSFYEQYF.

The table lists this clonotype with many counts. This chain connects TRBV9 to TRBJ2-5; the match to TRBD2 covers 11 bases. The V segment lost 3 bases and the J segment 0 bases; nucleotides outside the gene matches: 4. The CDR3 length is 16 residues. The germline V gene has CDR1 SGDLS and CDR2 YYNGEE. In nucleotides, the CDR3 is TGTGCCAGCAGCGCCGGGACTAGCGGTTACCAAGAGACCCAGTACTTC. It yields the protein CASSAGTSGYQETQYF.

This rearrangement joins TRBV9 to TRBJ2-1, with TRBD2 matching over 16 bases. Germline CDR1 is SGDLS and CDR2 is YYNGEE. The CDR3 is 17 residues long. Unmatched junction bases numbered 10, after V lost 0 bases and J lost 13 bases. The DNA of the CDR3 is TGTGCCAGCAGCGTAGCTACGGGACTAGCGGGAGGGGCCCTCCAGTTCTTC. Its protein is CASSVATGLAGGALQFF.

V and J are TRBV11-2 and TRBJ1-3, with 10 bases aligning to TRBD1. The CDR3 length is 16 residues. Germline loops: CDR1 SGHAT, CDR2 FQNNGV. V lost 3 bases and J lost 1; bases outside the gene matches: 3. This CDR3 is CASSLTGGPSGNTIYF. The CDR3, as DNA: TGTGCCAGCAGCTTGACAGGGGGCCCATCTGGAAACACCATATATTTT.

The chain joins TRBV3-1 to TRBJ2-7; 8 nucleotides line up with TRBD2. The CDR3 has 16 amino acids. The V gene's germline CDR1 is LGHDT and CDR2 YNNKEL (reference sequence). V shed 4 bases and J 7 bases; nucleotides not matched to a gene: 15. The DNA of the CDR3 is TGTGCCAGCAGCCCCCTAGGGCGGCGGGAGGTGTTAGAGCAGTACTTC. This sequence encodes CASSPLGRREVLEQYF.

The sample holds many counts of this clonotype. The chain carries TRBV6-1 and TRBJ2-3; 13 bases are a match to TRBD2. This CDR3 region has 16 residues. V dropped 3 bases and J dropped 5; count of bases not matched to a gene: 5. Germline loops: CDR1 MNHNS, CDR2 SASEGT. CDR3 sequence reads: CASSEAWTSGRDTQYF. The CDR3 DNA reads as TGTGCCAGCAGTGAGGCTTGGACTAGCGGGAGAGATACGCAGTATTTT.

V usage is TRBV7-2 and J usage is TRBJ2-1; 12 bases are shared with TRBD2. This CDR3 has 16 amino acids. J lost 6 bases, V lost 6 bases, and 9 bases had no gene match. CDR1 and CDR2 (germline): SGHTA, FQGNSA. CDR3 in amino acids: CASRSGGLAGSNEQFF. CDR3 bases: TGTGCCAGCAGGTCCGGAGGACTAGCGGGAAGCAATGAGCAGTTCTTC.